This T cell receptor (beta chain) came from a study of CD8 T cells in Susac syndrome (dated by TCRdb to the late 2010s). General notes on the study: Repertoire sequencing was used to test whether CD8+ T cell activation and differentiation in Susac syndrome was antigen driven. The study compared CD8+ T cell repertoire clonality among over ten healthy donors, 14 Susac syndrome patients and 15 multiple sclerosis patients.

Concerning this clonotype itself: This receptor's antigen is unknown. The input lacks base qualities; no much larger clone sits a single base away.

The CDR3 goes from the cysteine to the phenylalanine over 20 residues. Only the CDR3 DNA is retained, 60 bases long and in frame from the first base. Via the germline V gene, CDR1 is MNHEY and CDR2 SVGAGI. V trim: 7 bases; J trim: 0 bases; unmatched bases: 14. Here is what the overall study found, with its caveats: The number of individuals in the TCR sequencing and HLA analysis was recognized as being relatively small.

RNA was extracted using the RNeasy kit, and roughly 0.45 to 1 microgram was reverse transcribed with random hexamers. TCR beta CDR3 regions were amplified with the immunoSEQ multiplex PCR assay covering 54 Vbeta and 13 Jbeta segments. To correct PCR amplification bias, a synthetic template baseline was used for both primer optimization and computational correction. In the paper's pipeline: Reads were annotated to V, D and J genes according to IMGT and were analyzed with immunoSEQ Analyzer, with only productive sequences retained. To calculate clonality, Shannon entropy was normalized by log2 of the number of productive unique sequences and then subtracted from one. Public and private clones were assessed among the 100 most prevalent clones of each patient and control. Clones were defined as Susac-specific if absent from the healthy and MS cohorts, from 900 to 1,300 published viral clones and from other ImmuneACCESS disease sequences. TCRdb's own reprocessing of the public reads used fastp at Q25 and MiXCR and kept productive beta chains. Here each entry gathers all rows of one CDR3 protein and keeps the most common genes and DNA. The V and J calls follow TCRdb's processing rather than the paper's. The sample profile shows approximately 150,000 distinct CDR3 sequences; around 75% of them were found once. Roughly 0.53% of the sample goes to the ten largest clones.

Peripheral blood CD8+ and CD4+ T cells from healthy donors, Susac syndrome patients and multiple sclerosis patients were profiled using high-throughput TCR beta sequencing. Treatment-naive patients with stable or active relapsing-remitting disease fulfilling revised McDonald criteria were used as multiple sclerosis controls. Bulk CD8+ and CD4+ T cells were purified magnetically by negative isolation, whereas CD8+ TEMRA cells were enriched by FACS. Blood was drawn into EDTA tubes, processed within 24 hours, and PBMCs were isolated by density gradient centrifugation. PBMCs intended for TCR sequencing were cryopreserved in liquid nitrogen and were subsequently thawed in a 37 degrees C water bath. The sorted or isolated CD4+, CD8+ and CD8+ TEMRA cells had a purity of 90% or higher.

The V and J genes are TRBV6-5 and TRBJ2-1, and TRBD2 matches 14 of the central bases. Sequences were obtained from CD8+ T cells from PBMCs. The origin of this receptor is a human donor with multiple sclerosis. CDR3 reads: CASINSGGLAGAGSYNEQFF. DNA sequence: TGTGCCAGCATTAACTCGGGGGGACTAGCGGGAGCCGGCTCCTACAATGAGCAGTTCTTC.